This TCR beta chain derives from a study of spatial heterogeneity in lung cancer. The overall study: Alpha-chain sequences were consistently detected less often than beta-chain sequences. Overall study findings and caveats: Intratumoral expanded alpha and beta TCR counts were found to track tumor mutation counts. Coverage of tumor T cells, an estimated figure, was about 7.5% for alpha and 11% to 15% for beta chains.

Regarding time point: sample taken at primary tumor resection. Sequencing covered unsorted whole RNA taken from tumor, nontumor lung or frozen PBMC. In the library, each TCR cDNA molecule bore its own unique molecular identifier. Each CDR3 protein is one row after TCRdb ran MiXCR on the 5' RACE reads. Of 5,200 or so distinct CDR3 sequences detected, less than 9.5% appear once; the ten largest clones hold about 48%. In this sample, this clonotype turned up many times. The antigen is unknown. The germline CDR1 and CDR2 sequences are DFQATT and SNEGSKA (reference sequence). Trimming shortened V by 6 bases and J by 9 bases, and 15 bases separated the two germline ends. The CDR3 totals 12 residues.

Sample: lung tumor tissue, taken at surgery. The V and J genes are TRBV20-1 and TRBJ1-5; perhaps TRBD1 as D (6 bases). This receptor was taken from a male donor with early-stage non-small cell lung cancer. CDR3 residues: CSAKQGKGPQHF. Here the CDR3 DNA reads TGCAGTGCAAAACAGGGTAAGGGGCCCCAGCATTTT.